This is a list of T cell receptor beta chains from one sample in a study of blood T cell repertoires in COVID-19. The assay was immunoSEQ multiplex PCR, and TCRdb's table has in-frame clones only and misses some. This sample carries around 170,000 clones, 78% of them seen once, and the ten largest clones take around 13%. The sample taken for sequencing was peripheral blood. The receptors derive from a woman older than 75 with acute or convalescent COVID-19. CDR3s leave out the opening cysteine and the closing phenylalanine or tryptophan.

cdr3_length | j_call | v_call | cdr3_aa
15 | TRBJ1-1 | TRBV7-8 | ASSLGVGYRVFTEAF
12 | TRBJ2-7 | TRBV21-1 | ASSNRQGPYEQY
12 | TRBJ1-6 | TRBV18 | ASSQDRENSPLH
12 | TRBJ1-1 | TRBV27 | ASTPGGRYTEAF
12 | TRBJ1-4 | TRBV3-1/TRBV3-2 | ASSQHTTNEKLF
13 | TRBJ1-1 | TRBV6-6 | ASSYSTALNTEAF
13 | TRBJ1-4 | TRBV3-1/TRBV3-2 | ASSQRQGGYEKLF
14 | TRBJ2-5 | TRBV7-8 | ASSLSGTGGRETQY
13 | TRBJ2-4 | TRBV6-5 | ASGGTGLAKNIQY
14 | TRBJ1-6 | TRBV5-5 | ASSWGQGSYNSPLH
11 | TRBJ1-1 | TRBV19 | ASSRTGFTEAF
12 | TRBJ2-7 | TRBV27 | ASSLSGGSYEQY
11 | TRBJ1-6 | TRBV27 | ASKGTYNSPLH
13 | TRBJ1-1 | TRBV7-8 | ASSGYRIANTEAF
13 | TRBJ1-5 | TRBV6-1 | ASSEPGHGNQPQH
13 | TRBJ1-5 | TRBV10-1 | ASSHRGLGNQPQH
12 | TRBJ2-7 | TRBV11-2 | ASSLGEGPYEQY
12 | TRBJ2-7 | TRBV3-1/TRBV3-2 | ASSPGTGNYEQY
13 | TRBJ2-7 | TRBV6-1 | ASSEPWGGLYEQY
12 | TRBJ1-5 | TRBV12-5 | ASGNTGLGQPQH
13 | TRBJ2-7 | TRBV10-2 | ASSDGFGLTYEQY
13 | TRBJ1-5 | TRBV6-2/TRBV6-3 | ASSADRGRREPQH
11 | TRBJ1-5 | TRBV28 | ATFGRDNQPQH
13 | TRBJ2-1 | TRBV3-1/TRBV3-2 | ASSQLAGTYNEQF
16 | TRBJ2-3 | TRBV5-1 | ASSFGRGTREDTDTQY
13 | TRBJ1-5 | TRBV28 | ASSFSIHSNQPQH
11 | TRBJ1-1 | TRBV5-1 | ASSTSGSTEAF
13 | TRBJ1-3 | TRBV28 | ASSLRGTSGNTIY
19 | TRBJ1-6 | TRBV12-2 | ASRLATPSRSKGGHNSPLH
12 | TRBJ1-1 | TRBV7-9 | ASSQLQANTEAF
11 | TRBJ1-1 | TRBV28 | ASSSGTGVAAF
12 | TRBJ1-5 | TRBV7-2 | ASSLSRGQEAQH
12 | TRBJ1-2 | TRBV7-8 | ASSLGARYYGYT
17 | TRBJ1-5 | TRBV15 | ATSRERTLRGGGNQPQH
13 | TRBJ2-2 | TRBV5-1 | ASSVGQGVAGELF
15 | TRBJ1-5 | TRBV27 | ASSLRPEGNGNQPQH
13 | TRBJ1-5 | TRBV19 | ASSTTGGGNQPQH
11 | TRBJ1-1 | TRBV30 | ACGTGGFTEAF
16 | TRBJ2-4 | TRBV5-1 | ASSSRTSGGLAKNIQY
13 | TRBJ1-5 | TRBV5-1 | ASSLGTVLGEPQH
14 | TRBJ2-7 | TRBV6-4 | AIKNPRTSGGYEQY
11 | TRBJ1-1 | TRBV29-1 | SVAGQGNTEAF